This entry lists 13 T cell receptor beta chains sequenced from one sample in a study of shared clonotypes between healthy human individuals. Sequencing used immunoSEQ multiplex PCR; TCRdb keeps in-frame clones, though not all of them. This repertoire shows a few million clones, roughly 93% found once; its top ten account for 0.39%. Material: naive CD4+ T cells from PBMCs. Sample subset: CD45RA+ positively selected. The receptors were sampled from a man between 18 and 35 years old in good health. Some clones in this sample may be carry-over from other donors' samples.

This clone was seen just once. The chain is built from TRBV7-3 and TRBJ2-3; 15 bases align to TRBD2. Germline-derived CDR1 and CDR2 are SGHTA and FQGTGA. Germline trimming cut 5 bases from V and 4 bases from J; bases unmatched to any gene: 7. The CDR3 consists of 17 residues. The CDR3, as DNA: TGTGCCAGCAGCCCCGGGACTAGCGGGAGGCTACCAGATACGCAGTATTTT. Translating gives CASSPGTSGRLPDTQYF.

The gene calls are TRBV10-3 and TRBJ2-5; 13 bases map to TRBD2. In germline, CDR1 is ENHRY, CDR2 SYGVKD. This CDR3 is 17 amino acids long. After removal of 6 bases from V and 3 bases from J, the junction contained 10 bases not matched to a gene. DNA of the CDR3: TGTGCCATCAGACCCCACGTACTAGCGGGAGGGAAAGAGACCCAGTACTTC. Amino acids: CAIRPHVLAGGKETQYF.

This chain links TRBV9 with TRBJ1-1; TRBD1 might be the D (6 bases). This CDR3 has 15 amino acids. Per germline, CDR1 SGDLS and CDR2 YYNGEE. V was clipped by 4 bases and J by 7 bases, with 20 bases between them. CDR3 DNA sequence: TGTGCCAGCAGCCCCCGGGACATGCCCTATAGTGAAGCTTTCTTT. Translation gives CASSPRDMPYSEAFF.

The chain links TRBV2 to TRBJ2-2; a weak D match, TRBD2 (5 bases). Germline V gene sequence: CDR1 SNHLY, CDR2 FYNNEI. This CDR3 comprises 14 residues. With 8 bases removed from V and 5 bases from J, the gap between germline ends came to 15 bases. The CDR3 DNA is TGTGCCAGCCGCGGGTTTGTGGTAACCGGGGAGCTGTTTTTT. This codes for CASRGFVVTGELFF.

The chain couples TRBV10-1 to TRBJ2-1; D possibly corresponds to TRBD2 (7 bases). From germline, CDR1 is WNHNN and CDR2 SYGVQD (reference sequence). Trimming left V 4 bases short and J 5 bases short, with 12 bases between. The CDR3 covers 14 residues. CDR3 in DNA: TGCGCCAGCAGTGGGGGGGGACAAGACAATGAGCAGTTCTTC. Its translation is CASSGGGQDNEQFF.

The rearrangement links TRBV5-1 to TRBJ2-2; TRBD2 aligns across 13 bases. V was clipped by 3 bases and J by 2 bases; unmatched bases: 1. This CDR3 spans 16 amino acids. Germline V gene sequence: CDR1 SGHRS, CDR2 YFSETQ. The CDR3 loop reads CASSWGLAGNTGELFF. The CDR3 coding sequence is TGCGCCAGCAGCTGGGGACTAGCGGGAAACACCGGGGAGCTGTTTTTT.

The chain uses TRBV6-5 and TRBJ2-1; 7 bases fit TRBD2. Trimming at V came to 4 bases and at J to 0 bases, leaving 6 bases not matched to a gene. This CDR3 is built from 16 residues. Germline loops: CDR1 MNHEY, CDR2 SVGAGI. The CDR3 spells CASSSPLASSYNEQFF. The CDR3 DNA reads as TGTGCCAGCAGTTCCCCACTAGCGAGCTCCTACAATGAGCAGTTCTTC.

A few counts support this clone. J is TRBJ2-7 and V is TRBV4-1; the D gene is possibly TRBD1 (6 bases). The CDR3 contains 17 residues. Per the germline V gene, CDR1 is MGHRA and CDR2 is YSYEKL. Between the trimmed V and J ends, which lost 6 bases and 2 bases, there was a span of 23 bases. Here the CDR3 reads CASSRQIVTGTTYEQYF. For the CDR3, the DNA is TGCGCCAGCAGTCGACAAATAGTTACAGGGACAACCTACGAGCAGTACTTC.

V and J are TRBV29-1 and TRBJ1-1, with unresolved D. The germline V and J ends were trimmed by 4 bases and 2 bases, with 8 bases remaining between them. Germline-derived CDR1 and CDR2 are SQVTM and ANQGSEA. This CDR3 region has 12 residues. DNA of the CDR3: TGCAGCGTTGTAGGGCAAAACACTGAAGCTTTCTTT. This sequence encodes CSVVGQNTEAFF.

This chain uses TRBV4-1 with TRBJ1-4, with TRBD1 matching over 8 bases. Germline CDR1 reads MGHRA; CDR2 reads YSYEKL. There are 17 residues in the CDR3. V shed 1 base and J 5 bases; nucleotides not matched to a gene: 9. CDR3 protein: CASSQGSFRDRNEKLFF. In DNA form, the CDR3 reads TGCGCCAGCAGCCAAGGATCATTCCGGGACAGGAATGAAAAACTGTTTTTT.

The V gene is TRBV4-2, the J gene TRBJ2-3, with D unclear. With 1 base removed from V and 7 bases from J, the gap between germline ends came to 15 bases. Germline V CDR1 and CDR2: LGHNA, YNFKEQ. The CDR3 runs to 15 residues. Here the CDR3 DNA reads TGTGCCAGCAGCCAAGGCGGAACCCCCATAAATACGCAGTATTTT. Its protein is CASSQGGTPINTQYF.

The V and J genes are TRBV9 and TRBJ2-3; D is unresolved. Between the trimmed V and J ends, which lost 6 bases and 3 bases, there was a span of 11 bases. CDR3 length: 13 residues. Germline CDR1 SGDLS, CDR2 YYNGEE. The CDR3: CASTGIGTDTQYF. In DNA, the CDR3 is TGTGCCAGCACCGGAATAGGGACAGATACGCAGTATTTT.

A single count supports this clone. V gene TRBV28 combines with J gene TRBJ2-3, with D maybe TRBD2 (6 bases). Per the germline V gene, CDR1 is MDHEN and CDR2 is SYDVKM. The length of the CDR3 is 15 residues. V dropped 2 bases and J dropped 5 bases, with 14 bases sitting between them. The CDR3, as DNA: TGTGCCAGCAGTTTACGGCTAGCGCCTCGAGATACGCAGTATTTT. Amino acids: CASSLRLAPRDTQYF.